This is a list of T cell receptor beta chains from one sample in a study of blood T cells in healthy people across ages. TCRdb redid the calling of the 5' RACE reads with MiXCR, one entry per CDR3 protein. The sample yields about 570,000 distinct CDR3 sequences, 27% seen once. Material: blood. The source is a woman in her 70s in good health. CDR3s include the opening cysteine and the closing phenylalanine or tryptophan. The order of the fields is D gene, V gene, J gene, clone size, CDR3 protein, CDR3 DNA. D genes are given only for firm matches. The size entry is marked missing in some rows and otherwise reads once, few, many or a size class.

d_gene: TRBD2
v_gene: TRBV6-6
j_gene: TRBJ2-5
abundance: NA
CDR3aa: CASSLTSIETQYF
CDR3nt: TGTGCCAGCAGCCTGACTAGCATCGAGACCCAGTACTTC

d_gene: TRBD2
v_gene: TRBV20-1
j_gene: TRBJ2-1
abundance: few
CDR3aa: CSAREGTRGGHEQFF
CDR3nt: TGCAGTGCTAGAGAGGGGACTAGGGGTGGTCATGAGCAGTTCTTC

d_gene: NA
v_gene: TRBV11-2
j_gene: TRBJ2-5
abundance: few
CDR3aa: CASSPAPYVTTQYF
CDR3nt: TGTGCCAGCAGCCCCGCACCTTACGTCACGACCCAGTACTTC

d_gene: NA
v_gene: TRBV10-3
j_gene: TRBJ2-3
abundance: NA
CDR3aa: CATLDVGRGDTQYF
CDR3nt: TGTGCCACCCTAGACGTTGGTCGAGGGGATACGCAGTATTTT

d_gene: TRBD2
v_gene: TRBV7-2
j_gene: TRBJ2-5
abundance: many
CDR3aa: CASSLLGTRRETQYF
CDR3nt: TGTGCCAGCAGCTTATTAGGGACTAGGCGAGAGACCCAGTACTTC

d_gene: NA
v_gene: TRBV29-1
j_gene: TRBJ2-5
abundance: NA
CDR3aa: CSVVKGYQETQYF
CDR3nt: TGCAGCGTTGTGAAAGGGTACCAAGAGACCCAGTACTTC

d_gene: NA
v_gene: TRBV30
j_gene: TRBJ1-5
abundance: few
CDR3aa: CAWSGGSNQPQHF
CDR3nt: TGTGCCTGGAGTGGGGGTAGCAATCAGCCCCAGCATTTT

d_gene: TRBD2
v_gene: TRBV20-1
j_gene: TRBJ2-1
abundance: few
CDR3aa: CSASGGGGVYNEQFF
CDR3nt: TGCAGTGCTAGCGGCGGCGGGGGGGTGTACAATGAGCAGTTCTTC

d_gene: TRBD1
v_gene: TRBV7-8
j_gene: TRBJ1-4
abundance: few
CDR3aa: CASSFGQGISEKLFF
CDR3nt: TGTGCCAGCAGCTTCGGACAGGGGATTAGTGAAAAACTGTTTTTT

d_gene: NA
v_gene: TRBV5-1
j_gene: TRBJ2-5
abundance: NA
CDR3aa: CASSTMTVQETQYF
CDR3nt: TGCGCCAGCAGCACTATGACAGTCCAAGAGACCCAGTACTTC

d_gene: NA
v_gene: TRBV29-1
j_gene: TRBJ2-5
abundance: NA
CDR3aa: CNVEDLGGPIGEQYF
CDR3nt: TGCAACGTTGAAGATCTAGGGGGTCCAATCGGAGAGCAGTACTTC

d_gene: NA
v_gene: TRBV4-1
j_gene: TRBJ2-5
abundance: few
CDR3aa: CASSQDARETQYF
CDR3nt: TGCGCCAGCAGCCAAGATGCTCGGGAGACCCAGTACTTC

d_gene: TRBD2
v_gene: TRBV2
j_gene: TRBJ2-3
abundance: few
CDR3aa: CASVRRGSSTDTQYF
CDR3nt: TGTGCCAGCGTTAGGCGGGGGTCTAGCACAGATACGCAGTATTTT

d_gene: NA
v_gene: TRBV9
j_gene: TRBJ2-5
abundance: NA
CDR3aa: CASSASVPETQYF
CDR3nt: TGTGCCAGCAGCGCTAGCGTTCCAGAGACCCAGTACTTC

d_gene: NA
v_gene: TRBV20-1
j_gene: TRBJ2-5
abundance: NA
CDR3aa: CSAPGGTGWAETQYF
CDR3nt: TGCAGTGCCCCGGGGGGGACAGGGTGGGCAGAGACCCAGTACTTC

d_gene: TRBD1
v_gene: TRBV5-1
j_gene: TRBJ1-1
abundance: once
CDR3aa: CASSPQGAPATEAFF
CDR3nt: TGCGCCAGCAGCCCACAGGGGGCCCCGGCCACTGAAGCTTTCTTT

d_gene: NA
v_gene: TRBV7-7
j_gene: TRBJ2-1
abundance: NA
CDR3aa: CASGSGRVAEQFF
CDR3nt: TGTGCTAGCGGCTCGGGGCGAGTTGCTGAGCAGTTCTTC

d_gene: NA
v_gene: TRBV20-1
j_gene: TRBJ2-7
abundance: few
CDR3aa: CSARDPGTPNEQYF
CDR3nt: TGCAGTGCTAGGGATCCCGGGACCCCGAACGAGCAGTACTTC

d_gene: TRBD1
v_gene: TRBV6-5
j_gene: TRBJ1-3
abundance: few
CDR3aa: CASSRGQGNTIYF
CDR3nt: TGTGCCAGCAGTCGGGGACAGGGAAACACCATATATTTT

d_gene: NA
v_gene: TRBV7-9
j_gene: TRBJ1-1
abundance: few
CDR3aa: CASSSGIFMNTEAFF
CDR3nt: TGTGCCAGCAGCTCAGGGATATTCATGAACACTGAAGCTTTCTTT

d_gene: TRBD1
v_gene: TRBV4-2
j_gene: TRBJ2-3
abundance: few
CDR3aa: CASSHVDRGEADTQYF
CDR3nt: TGTGCCAGCAGCCATGTTGACAGGGGTGAGGCAGATACGCAGTATTTT

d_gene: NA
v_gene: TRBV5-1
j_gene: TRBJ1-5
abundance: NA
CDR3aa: CASSFSGAQPQHF
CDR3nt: TGCGCCAGCAGCTTCTCGGGAGCTCAGCCCCAGCATTTT

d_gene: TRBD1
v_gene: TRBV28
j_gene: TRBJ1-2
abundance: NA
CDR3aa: CASKSTGNYGYTF
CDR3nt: TGTGCCAGCAAATCGACAGGGAACTATGGCTACACCTTC

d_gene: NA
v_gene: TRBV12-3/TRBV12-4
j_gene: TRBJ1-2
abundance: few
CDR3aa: CASRVGGHYGYTF
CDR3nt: TGTGCCAGTCGCGTCGGGGGCCACTATGGCTACACCTTC

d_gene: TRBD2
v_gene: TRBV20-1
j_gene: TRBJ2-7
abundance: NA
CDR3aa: CSSAQRGGYEQYF
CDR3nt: TGCAGTTCCGCACAGCGGGGGGGCTACGAGCAGTACTTC

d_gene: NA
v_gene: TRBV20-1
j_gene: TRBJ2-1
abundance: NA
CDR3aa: CSASTLRIAGNEQFF
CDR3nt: TGCAGTGCCTCGACGCTTAGGATAGCAGGCAATGAGCAGTTCTTC

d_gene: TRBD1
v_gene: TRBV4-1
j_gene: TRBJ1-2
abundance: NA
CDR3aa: CASSQAGGAYGYTF
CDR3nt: TGCGCCAGCAGCCAAGCAGGGGGCGCCTATGGCTACACCTTC

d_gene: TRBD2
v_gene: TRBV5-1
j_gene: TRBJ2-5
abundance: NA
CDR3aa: CASSPAPSGGRETQYF
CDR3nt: TGCGCCAGCAGCCCCGCTCCTAGCGGGGGGAGAGAGACCCAGTACTTC

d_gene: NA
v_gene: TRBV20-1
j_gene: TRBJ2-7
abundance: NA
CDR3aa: CSAGLGGLTYEQYF
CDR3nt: TGCAGTGCTGGGTTAGGGGGACTCACCTACGAGCAGTACTTC

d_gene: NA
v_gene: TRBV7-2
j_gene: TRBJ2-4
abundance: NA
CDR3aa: CASTESTAKNIQYF
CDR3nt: TGTGCCAGCACCGAGTCGACAGCCAAAAACATTCAGTACTTC

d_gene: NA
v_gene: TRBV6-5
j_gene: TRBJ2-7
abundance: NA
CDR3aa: CASSYPGKGKSYEQYF
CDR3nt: TGTGCCAGCAGTTACCCCGGAAAGGGGAAATCCTACGAGCAGTACTTC

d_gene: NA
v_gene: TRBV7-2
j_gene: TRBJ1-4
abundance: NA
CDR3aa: CASSLDRASEKLFF
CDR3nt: TGTGCCAGCAGCTTAGACAGGGCTAGTGAAAAACTGTTTTTT

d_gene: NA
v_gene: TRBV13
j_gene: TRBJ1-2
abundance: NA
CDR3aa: CASSAMDRATSSYTF
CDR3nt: TGTGCCAGCAGCGCTATGGACCGAGCGACTAGTAGCTACACCTTC

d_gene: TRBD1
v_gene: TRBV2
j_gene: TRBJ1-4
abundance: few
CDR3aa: CASRATGANEKLFF
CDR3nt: TGTGCCAGCAGAGCTACAGGGGCTAATGAAAAACTGTTTTTT

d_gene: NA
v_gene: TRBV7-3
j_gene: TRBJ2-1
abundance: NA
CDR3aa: CASSPTPSGLVYNEQFF
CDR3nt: TGTGCCAGCAGCCCCACACCCTCAGGACTGGTCTACAATGAGCAGTTCTTC

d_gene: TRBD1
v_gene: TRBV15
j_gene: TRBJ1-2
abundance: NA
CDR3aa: CATGRRAGGGGYTF
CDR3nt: TGTGCCACCGGCAGACGAGCAGGGGGTGGAGGCTACACCTTC

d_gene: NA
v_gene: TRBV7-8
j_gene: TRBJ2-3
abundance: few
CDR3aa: CASSLPGTSTDTQYF
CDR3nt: TGTGCCAGCAGCCTCCCCGGGACTAGCACAGATACGCAGTATTTT

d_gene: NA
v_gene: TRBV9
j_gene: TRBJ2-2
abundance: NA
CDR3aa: CASSVAGAHSTGELFF
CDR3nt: TGTGCCAGCAGCGTAGCGGGGGCGCATAGCACCGGGGAGCTGTTTTTT

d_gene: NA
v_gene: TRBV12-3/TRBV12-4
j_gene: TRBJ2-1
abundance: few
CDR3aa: CASSLVANNEQFF
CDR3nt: TGTGCCAGCAGTTTAGTCGCTAACAATGAGCAGTTCTTC

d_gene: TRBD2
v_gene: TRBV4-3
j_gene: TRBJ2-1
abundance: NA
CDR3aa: CASSQDPGLAEQFF
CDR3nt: TGCGCCAGCAGCCAAGACCCGGGACTAGCTGAGCAGTTCTTC

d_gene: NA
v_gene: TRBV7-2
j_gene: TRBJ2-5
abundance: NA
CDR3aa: CASSLSVTRGQETQYF
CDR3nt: TGTGCCAGCAGCCTTAGCGTTACTCGCGGACAAGAGACCCAGTACTTC

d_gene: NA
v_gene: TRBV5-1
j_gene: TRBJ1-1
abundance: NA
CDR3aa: CASSSVGVNTEAFF
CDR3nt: TGCGCCAGCAGCTCGGTAGGGGTAAACACTGAAGCTTTCTTT

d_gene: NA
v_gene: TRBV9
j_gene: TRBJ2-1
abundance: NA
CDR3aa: CASSVGGSGVSEQFF
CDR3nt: TGTGCCAGCAGCGTAGGTGGCAGTGGAGTGAGTGAGCAGTTCTTC